This TCR beta chain derives from a study of T-cell memory formation after mild COVID-19 (TCRdb year 2021). As for the study more broadly: Most TCR sequence clusters were specific to one of the two donors. In a couple of donors, T-cell clones that expanded and contracted after mild COVID-19 were followed by sequencing TCRalpha and TCRbeta repertoires longitudinally. The cohort comprised two young, previously healthy adult volunteers, one female and one male.

The data were produced on an Illumina NovaSeq 6000. TCRalpha and TCRbeta cDNA libraries were built by 5'RACE with constant-segment primers, adding sample barcodes and unique molecular identifiers. RNA was extracted from every sample with Trizol reagent. Libraries were amplified in two PCR steps, with a second sample barcode and Illumina TruSeq adapters added in the second step. Sequencing of the libraries was done on an Illumina NovaSeq, producing 2 x 150 bp paired-end reads. The source study handled its data this way. Demultiplexing of reads and collapsing into UMI-guided consensus sequences were performed with migec v1.2.7. Using mixcr v2.1.11, the UMI consensuses were aligned to TRA and TRB V and J templates and assembled into clonotypes. Clonotypes were classified as expanded or contracted when called significant by both edgeR and NoisET, with noise models trained on biological replicates. edgeR calls used a false discovery rate-adjusted p below 0.01 and a log2 fold-change threshold of 1. As an exploratory analysis of dynamics, max-normalized trajectories of the 1000 most abundant clonotypes were examined with PCA combined with hierarchical clustering. Separately sequenced CD4+ and CD8+ repertoires were used to assign the CD4 or CD8 phenotype of responding clones. TCRdb reprocessed the public reads (quality trimming at Q25 with fastp, clone calling with MiXCR) and kept in-frame beta chains. Under each unique CDR3 protein, matching rows form one entry showing the most common genes and DNA. The V and J calls come from TCRdb's annotation, not from the publication. This sample holds about 310,000 distinct CDR3 sequences; more than 15% were observed only once. The ten most abundant clones make up 22% of the sample.

V gives up 1 base and J gives up 0 bases, and the segment between their germline ends measures 10 bases. Measured from the cysteine to the phenylalanine, the CDR3 is 17 residues long. Just the 51-base CDR3 DNA is kept, in frame starting at base 1. CDR1 and CDR2, per the germline V gene (reference sequence), are SEHNR and FQNEAQ. As concerns this clonotype: It lacks a known antigen. Base qualities were left out, and no much larger clone turns up one base away.

The study at large found these results: Clones contracting from day 15 to 85 had balanced CD4/CD8 phenotypes, while a second wave expanding from day 15 to 37 was biased towards CD4+. The study covered only two mild cases, and larger cohorts including severe cases with pre-infection samples were considered necessary. Some responding clones were found in pre-infection memory, which suggests that pre-existing cross-reactive memory T cells took part in the SARS-CoV-2 response. Contracting CD4+ clones turned up mainly in the CM and EM memory subsets, whereas EMRA was where CD8+ clones were enriched. The second-wave clones that peaked on day 37 were not confirmed to be SARS-CoV-2 specific.

Ficoll-Paque density gradient centrifugation was the method used to isolate PBMCs. Input material: PBMCs or a T cell subset sorted from them (not recorded which). The chain is encoded by TRBV7-9 joined to TRBJ2-6, with TRBD2 as a weak D call on 5 bases. The origin of this receptor is a man younger than 35 who had mild COVID-19 (a few samples of this study predate the infection). The sample titles of this study are shuffled in the database, so cell type and time point are left out; the donor was told from shared clones. The CDR3 is CASSLDYGGSGANVLTF. At the DNA level, the sequence is TGTGCCAGCAGCTTAGATTACGGAGGCTCTGGGGCCAACGTCCTGACTTTC.